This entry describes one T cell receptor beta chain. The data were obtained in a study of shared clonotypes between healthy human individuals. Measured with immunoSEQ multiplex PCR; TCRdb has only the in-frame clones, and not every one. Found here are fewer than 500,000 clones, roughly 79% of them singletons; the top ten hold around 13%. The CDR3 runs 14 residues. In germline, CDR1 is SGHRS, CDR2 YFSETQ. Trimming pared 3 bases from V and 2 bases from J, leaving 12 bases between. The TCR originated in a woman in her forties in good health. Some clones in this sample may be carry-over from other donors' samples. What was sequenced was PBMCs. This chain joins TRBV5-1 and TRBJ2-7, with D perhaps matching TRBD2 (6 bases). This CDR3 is CASSWGDPTYEQYF. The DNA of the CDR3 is TGCGCCAGCAGCTGGGGGGATCCAACCTACGAGCAGTACTTC.